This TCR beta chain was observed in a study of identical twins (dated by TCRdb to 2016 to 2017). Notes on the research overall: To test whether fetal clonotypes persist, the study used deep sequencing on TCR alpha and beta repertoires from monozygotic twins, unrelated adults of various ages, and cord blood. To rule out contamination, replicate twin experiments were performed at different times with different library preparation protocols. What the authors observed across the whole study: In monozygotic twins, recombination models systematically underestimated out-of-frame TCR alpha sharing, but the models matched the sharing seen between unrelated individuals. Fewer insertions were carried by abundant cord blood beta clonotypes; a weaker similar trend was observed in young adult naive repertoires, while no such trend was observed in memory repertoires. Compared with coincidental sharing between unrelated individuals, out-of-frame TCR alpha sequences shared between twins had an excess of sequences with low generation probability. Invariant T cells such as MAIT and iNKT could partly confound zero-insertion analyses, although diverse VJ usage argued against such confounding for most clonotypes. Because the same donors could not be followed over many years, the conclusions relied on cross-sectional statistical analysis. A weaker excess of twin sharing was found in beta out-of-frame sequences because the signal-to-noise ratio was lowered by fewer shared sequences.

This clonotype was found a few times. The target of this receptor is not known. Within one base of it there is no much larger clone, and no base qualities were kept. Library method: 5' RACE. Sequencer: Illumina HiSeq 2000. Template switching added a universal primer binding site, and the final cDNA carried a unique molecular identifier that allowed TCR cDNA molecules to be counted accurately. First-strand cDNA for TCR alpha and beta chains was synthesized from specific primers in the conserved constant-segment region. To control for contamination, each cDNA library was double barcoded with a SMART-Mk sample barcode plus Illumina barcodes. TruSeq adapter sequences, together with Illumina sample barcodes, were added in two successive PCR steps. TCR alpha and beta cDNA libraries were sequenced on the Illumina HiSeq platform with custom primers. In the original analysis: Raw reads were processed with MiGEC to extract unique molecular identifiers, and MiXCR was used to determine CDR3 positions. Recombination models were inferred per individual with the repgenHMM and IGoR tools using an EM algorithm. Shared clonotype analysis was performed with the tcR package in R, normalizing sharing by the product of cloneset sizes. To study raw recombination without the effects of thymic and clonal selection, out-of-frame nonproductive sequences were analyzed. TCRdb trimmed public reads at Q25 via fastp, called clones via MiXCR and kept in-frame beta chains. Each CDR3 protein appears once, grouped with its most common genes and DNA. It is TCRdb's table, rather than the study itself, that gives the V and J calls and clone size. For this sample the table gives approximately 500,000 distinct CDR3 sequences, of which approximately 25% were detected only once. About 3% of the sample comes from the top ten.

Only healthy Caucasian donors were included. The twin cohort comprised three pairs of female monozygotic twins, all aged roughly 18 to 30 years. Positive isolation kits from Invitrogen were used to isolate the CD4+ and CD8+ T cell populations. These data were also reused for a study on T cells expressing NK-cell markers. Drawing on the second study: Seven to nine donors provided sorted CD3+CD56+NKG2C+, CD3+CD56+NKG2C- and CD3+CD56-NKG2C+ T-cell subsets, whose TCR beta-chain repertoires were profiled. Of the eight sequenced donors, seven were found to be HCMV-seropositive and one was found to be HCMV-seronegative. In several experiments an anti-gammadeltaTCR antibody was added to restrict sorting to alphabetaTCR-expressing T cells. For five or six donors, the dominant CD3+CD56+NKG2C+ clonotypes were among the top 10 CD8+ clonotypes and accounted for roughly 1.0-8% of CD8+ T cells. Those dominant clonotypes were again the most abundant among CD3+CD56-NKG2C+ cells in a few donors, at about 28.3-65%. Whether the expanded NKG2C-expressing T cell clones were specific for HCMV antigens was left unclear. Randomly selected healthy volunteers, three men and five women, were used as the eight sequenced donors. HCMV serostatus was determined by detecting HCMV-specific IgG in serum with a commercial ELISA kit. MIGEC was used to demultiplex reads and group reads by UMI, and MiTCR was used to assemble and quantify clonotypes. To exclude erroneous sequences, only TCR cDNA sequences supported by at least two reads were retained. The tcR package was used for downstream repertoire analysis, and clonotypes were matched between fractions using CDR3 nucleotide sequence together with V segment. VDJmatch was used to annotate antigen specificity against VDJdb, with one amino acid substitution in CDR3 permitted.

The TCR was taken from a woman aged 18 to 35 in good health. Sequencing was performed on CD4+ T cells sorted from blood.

The CDR3 has the sequence CSVVAGTREQFF. The bases are TGCAGCGTCGTAGCGGGCACTCGTGAGCAGTTCTTC. Recombination linked TRBV29-1 to TRBJ2-1, with 7 middle bases fitting TRBD2. Ends trimmed: V by 6 bases, J by 9 bases; bases unmatched to a gene: 8. Via the germline V gene, CDR1 is SQVTM and CDR2 ANQGSEA. From cysteine to phenylalanine, the CDR3 is 12 amino acids long. Only the CDR3 portion is preserved as DNA: 36 bases, with reading frame beginning at the first base.